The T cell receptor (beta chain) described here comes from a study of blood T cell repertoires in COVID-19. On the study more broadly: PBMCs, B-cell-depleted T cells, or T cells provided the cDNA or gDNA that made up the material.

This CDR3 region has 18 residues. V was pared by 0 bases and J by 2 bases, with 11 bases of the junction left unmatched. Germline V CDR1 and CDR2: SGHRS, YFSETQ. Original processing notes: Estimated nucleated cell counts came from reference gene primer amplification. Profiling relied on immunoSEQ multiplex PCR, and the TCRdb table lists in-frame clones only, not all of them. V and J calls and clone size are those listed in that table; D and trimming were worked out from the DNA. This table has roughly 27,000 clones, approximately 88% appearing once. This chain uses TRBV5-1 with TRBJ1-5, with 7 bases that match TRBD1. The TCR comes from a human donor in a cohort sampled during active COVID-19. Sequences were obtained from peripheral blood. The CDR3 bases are TGCGCCAGCAGCTTGGGAAAGGGGGCCGCTCTAGGCAATCAGCCCCAGCATTTT. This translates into CASSLGKGAALGNQPQHF.